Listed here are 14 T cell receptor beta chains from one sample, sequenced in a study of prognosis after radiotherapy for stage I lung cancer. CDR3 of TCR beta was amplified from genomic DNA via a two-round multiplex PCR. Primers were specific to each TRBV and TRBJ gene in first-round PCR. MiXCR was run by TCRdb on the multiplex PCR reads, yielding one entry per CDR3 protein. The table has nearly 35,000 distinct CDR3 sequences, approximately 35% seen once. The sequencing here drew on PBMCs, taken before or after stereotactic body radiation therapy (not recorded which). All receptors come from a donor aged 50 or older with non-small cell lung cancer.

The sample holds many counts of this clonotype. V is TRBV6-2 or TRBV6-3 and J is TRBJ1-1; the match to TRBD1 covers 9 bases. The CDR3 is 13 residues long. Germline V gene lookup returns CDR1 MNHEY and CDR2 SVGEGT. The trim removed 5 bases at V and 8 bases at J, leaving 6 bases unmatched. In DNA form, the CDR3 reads TGTGCCAGCAGTGAAATTGGGACAGGGGAAGCTTTCTTT. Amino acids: CASSEIGTGEAFF.

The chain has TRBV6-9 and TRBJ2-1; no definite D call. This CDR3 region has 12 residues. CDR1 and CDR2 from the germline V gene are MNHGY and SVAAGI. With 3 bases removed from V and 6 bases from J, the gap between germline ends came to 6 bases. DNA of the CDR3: TGTGCCAGCAGTTACAAGGGCAATGAGCAGTTCTTC. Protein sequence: CASSYKGNEQFF.

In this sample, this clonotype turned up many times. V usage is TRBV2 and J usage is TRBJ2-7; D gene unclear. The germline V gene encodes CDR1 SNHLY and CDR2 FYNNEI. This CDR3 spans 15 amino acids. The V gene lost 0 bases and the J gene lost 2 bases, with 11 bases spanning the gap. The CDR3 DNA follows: TGTGCCAGCAGTGAAGCTGGACGGCTCACCTACGAGCAGTACTTC. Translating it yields CASSEAGRLTYEQYF.

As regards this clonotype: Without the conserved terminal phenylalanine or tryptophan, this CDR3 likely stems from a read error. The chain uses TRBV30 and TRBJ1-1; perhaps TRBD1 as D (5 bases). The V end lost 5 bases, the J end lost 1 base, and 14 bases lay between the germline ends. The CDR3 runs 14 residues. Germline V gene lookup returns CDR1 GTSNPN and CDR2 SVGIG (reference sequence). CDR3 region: CAWHTRGTNTEAFY. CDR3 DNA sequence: TGTGCCTGGCACACACGGGGCACGAACACTGAAGCTTTCTAT.

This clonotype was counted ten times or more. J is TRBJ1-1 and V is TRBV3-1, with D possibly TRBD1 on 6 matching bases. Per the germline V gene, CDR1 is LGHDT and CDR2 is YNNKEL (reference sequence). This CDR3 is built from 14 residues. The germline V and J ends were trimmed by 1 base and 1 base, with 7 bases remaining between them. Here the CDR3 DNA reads TGTGCCAGCAGCCAAGGGACAGCGAACACTGAAGCTTTCTTT. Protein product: CASSQGTANTEAFF.

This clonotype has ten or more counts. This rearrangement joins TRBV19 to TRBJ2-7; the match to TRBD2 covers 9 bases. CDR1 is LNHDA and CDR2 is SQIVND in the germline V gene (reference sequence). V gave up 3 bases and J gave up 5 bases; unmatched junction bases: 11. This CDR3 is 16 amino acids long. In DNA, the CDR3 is TGTGCCAGTAGTATCCACCCGGGACTAGCTGACAACGAGCAGTACTTC. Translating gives CASSIHPGLADNEQYF. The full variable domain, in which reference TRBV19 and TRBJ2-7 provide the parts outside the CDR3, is DGGITQSPKYLFRKEGQNVTLSCEQNLNHDAMYWYRQDPGQGLRLIYYSQIVNDFQKGDIAEGYSVSREKKESFPLTVTSAQKNPTAFYLCASSIHPGLADNEQYFGPGTRLTVT.

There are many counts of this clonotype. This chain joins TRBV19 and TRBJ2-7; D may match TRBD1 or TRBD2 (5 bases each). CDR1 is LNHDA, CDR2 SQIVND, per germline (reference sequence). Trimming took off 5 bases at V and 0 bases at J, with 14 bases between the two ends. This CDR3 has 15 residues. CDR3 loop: CASSLVGAISYEQYF. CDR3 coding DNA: TGTGCCAGTAGTCTTGTCGGGGCCATCTCCTACGAGCAGTACTTC. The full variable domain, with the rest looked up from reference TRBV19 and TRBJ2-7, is DGGITQSPKYLFRKEGQNVTLSCEQNLNHDAMYWYRQDPGQGLRLIYYSQIVNDFQKGDIAEGYSVSREKKESFPLTVTSAQKNPTAFYLCASSLVGAISYEQYFGPGTRLTVT.

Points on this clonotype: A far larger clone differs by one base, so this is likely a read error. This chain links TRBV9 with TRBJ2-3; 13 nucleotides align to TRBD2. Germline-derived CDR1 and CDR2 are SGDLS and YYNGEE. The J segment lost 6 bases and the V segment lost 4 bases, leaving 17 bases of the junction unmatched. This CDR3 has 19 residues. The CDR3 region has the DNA TGTGCCAGCAGCCAAGATCCGCCGAGACTAGCGGGGGGCAGGGATACGCAGTATTTT. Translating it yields CASSQDPPRLAGGRDTQYF.

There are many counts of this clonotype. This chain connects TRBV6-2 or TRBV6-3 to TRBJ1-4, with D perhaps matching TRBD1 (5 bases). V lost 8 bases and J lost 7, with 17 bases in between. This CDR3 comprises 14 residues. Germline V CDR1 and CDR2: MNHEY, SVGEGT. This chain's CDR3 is CASSSGWGGEKLFF. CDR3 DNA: TGTGCCAGCTCATCAGGGTGGGGCGGTGAAAAACTGTTTTTT.

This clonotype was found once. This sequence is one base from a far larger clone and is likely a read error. The CDR3 reads CASSYSDVDTQYF. The CDR3 bases are TGTGCCAGCAGTTACTCGGACGTAGATACGCAGTATTTT. The chain combines TRBV6-4 with TRBJ2-3; D is undetermined. This CDR3 is 13 amino acids long. The germline gives CDR1 MRHNA, CDR2 SNTAGT.

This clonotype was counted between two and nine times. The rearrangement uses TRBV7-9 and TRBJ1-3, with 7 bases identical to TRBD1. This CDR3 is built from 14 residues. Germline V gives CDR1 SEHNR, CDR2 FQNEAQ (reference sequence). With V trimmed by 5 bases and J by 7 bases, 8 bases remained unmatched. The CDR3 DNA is TGTGCCAGCAGCGGCCAAGGGGGCAGGAACACCATATATTTT. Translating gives CASSGQGGRNTIYF.

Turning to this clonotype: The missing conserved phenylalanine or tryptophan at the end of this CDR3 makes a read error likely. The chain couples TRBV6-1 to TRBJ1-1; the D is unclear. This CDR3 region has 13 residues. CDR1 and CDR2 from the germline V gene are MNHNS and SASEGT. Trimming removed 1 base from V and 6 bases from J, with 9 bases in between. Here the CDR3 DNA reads TGTGCCAGCAGTGAAGTGTCGCGATCTGAAGCTTTCCTT. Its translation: CASSEVSRSEAFL.

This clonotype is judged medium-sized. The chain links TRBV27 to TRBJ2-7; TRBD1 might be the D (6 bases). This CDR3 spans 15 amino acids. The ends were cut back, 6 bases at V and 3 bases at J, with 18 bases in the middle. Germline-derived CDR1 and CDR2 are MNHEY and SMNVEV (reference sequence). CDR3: CASRLGTSRVYEQYF. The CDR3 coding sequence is TGTGCCAGCAGACTTGGGACATCGAGGGTCTACGAGCAGTACTTC.

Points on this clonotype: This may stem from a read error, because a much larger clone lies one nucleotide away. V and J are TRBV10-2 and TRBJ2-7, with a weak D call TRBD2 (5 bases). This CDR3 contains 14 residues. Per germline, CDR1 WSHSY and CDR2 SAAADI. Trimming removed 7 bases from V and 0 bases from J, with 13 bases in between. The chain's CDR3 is CASILGRGSYEQYF. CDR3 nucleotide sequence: TGCGCCAGCATCCTAGGACGGGGCTCCTACGAGCAGTACTTC.